This T cell receptor beta chain was captured by sequencing in a study of blood T cell repertoires in COVID-19. Study-wide background: T cells, B-cell-depleted T cells, or PBMCs provided the cDNA or gDNA that served as material.

Profiling relied on immunoSEQ multiplex PCR, and the TCRdb table lists in-frame clones only, not all of them. The sample comprises 200,000 to 250,000 clones, around 84% of which are singletons, and 9.5% to 15% rests with the top ten. The CDR3 length is 15 residues. Germline trimming cut 4 bases from V and 2 bases from J; bases unmatched to any gene: 3. Germline V gene sequence: CDR1 SGHKS, CDR2 YYEKEE (reference sequence). In its sample, this clone was seen once. V usage is TRBV5-5 and J usage is TRBJ2-5; 12 bases match TRBD2. The sequenced sample consisted of peripheral blood. This TCR was sampled from a human donor in a cohort sampled during active COVID-19. The CDR3 spells CASSKLAGGQETQYF. The CDR3 DNA sequence: TGTGCCAGCAGCAAACTAGCGGGGGGACAAGAGACCCAGTACTTC.